Below, 11 T cell receptor beta chains from the same sample are listed, as sequenced in a study of CXCR3-negative and CXCR3-positive naive CD8 T cells. The authors made the TRB cDNA libraries by 5' RACE using UMI labels. Each CDR3 protein gets one entry in TCRdb, which reprocessed the 5' RACE reads and gives no DNA. The sample includes 65,000 to 95,000 distinct CDR3 sequences. The sequenced material came from naive CXCR3- CD8+ T cells from blood. Subset of the sample: CD45RO-CCR7+CD27+CD95- naive CD8+ T cells lacking CXCR3 (TNR3-). These receptors were obtained from a human donor in good health. Some clones in this sample may be carry-over from other donors' samples.

The chain is built from TRBV4-3 and TRBJ2-1. The CDR3 spans 19 residues. Germline CDR1 reads LGHNA; CDR2 reads YSLEER. This chain's CDR3 is CASSQVDIYEGPSYNEQFF.

CDR3: CASSLRQEPYGYTF. J is TRBJ1-2 and V is TRBV28; TCRdb names TRBD1, which stays unverified in the absence of DNA. CDR1 and CDR2 (germline): MDHEN, SYDVKM. CDR3 length: 14 residues.

The chain carries TRBV5-6 and TRBJ2-7. Germline V CDR1 and CDR2: SGHDT, YYEEEE. The CDR3 runs 16 residues. This CDR3 is CASSLKEKTLPYEQYF.

This chain joins TRBV12-3 or TRBV12-4 and TRBJ2-2; the TCRdb D gene call, TRBD1, has no DNA to confirm it. CDR3 length: 13 amino acids. The CDR3 here is CASSLGGPGELFF.

The chain couples TRBV15 to TRBJ2-7; there is no DNA to check the TCRdb D call of TRBD1. Per germline, CDR1 LNHNV and CDR2 YYDKDF (reference sequence). The CDR3 contains 15 residues. The CDR3 is CATSGALSPLYEQYF.

V gene TRBV21-1 combines with J gene TRBJ1-2; TCRdb picks TRBD1, but there is no DNA to check that call. TRBV21-1 is recorded as a pseudogene. The CDR3 totals 15 residues. The CDR3 is CASSKGIDRNYGYTF.

The chain uses TRBV7-6 and TRBJ1-1; absent DNA, TCRdb's TRBD1 call cannot be checked. Germline loops: CDR1 SGHVS, CDR2 FNYEAQ. CDR3 length: 14 amino acids. The CDR3 loop is CASNDQGQNTEAFF.

The chain recombines TRBV15 with TRBJ2-1; without DNA, the TCRdb call of TRBD2 cannot be checked. This CDR3 is built from 14 residues. In germline, CDR1 is LNHNV, CDR2 YYDKDF (reference sequence). The CDR3 loop is CATTPGGRVHEQFF.

This chain links TRBV7-9 with TRBJ1-2; the TCRdb call, TRBD1, lacks DNA for checking. In germline, CDR1 is SEHNR, CDR2 FQNEAQ (reference sequence). There are 15 residues in the CDR3. The CDR3: CASSHTGTGGYGYTF.

The chain recombines TRBV5-1 with TRBJ2-7. The CDR3 totals 14 residues. CDR1 and CDR2 (germline): SGHRS, YFSETQ. The CDR3 is CASSLNGIDYEQYF.

J is TRBJ1-5 and V is TRBV5-6; TCRdb's D call of TRBD1 is untestable without DNA. Germline V gene data show CDR1 as SGHDT and CDR2 as YYEEEE. The CDR3 has 13 residues. CDR3 sequence reads: CASSYRGNQPQHF. Drawing the rest from reference TRBV5-6 and TRBJ1-5, the complete variable domain is DAGVTQSPTHLIKTRGQQVTLRCSPKSGHDTVSWYQQALGQGPQFIFQYYEEEERQRGNFPDRFSGHQFPNYSSELNVNALLLGDSALYLCASSYRGNQPQHFGDGTRLSIL.